This T cell receptor beta chain was profiled in a study of T cell changes during pregnancy in multiple sclerosis. Libraries were prepared by immunoSEQ multiplex PCR; TCRdb keeps only in-frame clonotypes and omits some of them. The sample has 75,000 to 100,000 clones, 90% to 95% seen once; the top ten hold more than 2%. The clonotype was recovered from a female donor in good health, enrolled as a control in a pregnancy study. The starting material was peripheral blood, obtained after pregnancy.

Here the CDR3 DNA reads TGTGCCAGCAGCCCGGACAGCAACTATGGCTACACCTTC. Translating it yields CASSPDSNYGYTF. V is TRBV27 and J is TRBJ1-2, with a possible D match to TRBD1 (6 bases). Germline V gene data show CDR1 as MNHEY and CDR2 as SMNVEV (reference sequence). The CDR3 contains 13 residues. The V end lost 6 bases, the J end lost 2 bases, and 10 bases lay between the germline ends.